The sequence of this T cell receptor (beta chain) was determined in a study of T cells in Graves' hyperthyroidism and ophthalmopathy. Study background: Peripheral blood specimens were obtained at initial diagnosis, prior to any treatment.

Amplified TCR beta CDR3 regions came from RNA transcripts. The study used the HTBI primer set for a first-round RT-PCR of the TCR CDR3. In TCRdb, the multiplex PCR reads were re-called with MiXCR into one record per CDR3 protein. Of some 700,000 distinct CDR3 sequences in the sample, roughly 17% are singletons; the top ten hold roughly 15%. This clonotype turned up a few times. Its target is unknown. General observations from the study: Expanded thyroid clonotypes (above 0.001) were mostly also found in blood.

The germline gives CDR1 SGHRS, CDR2 YFSETQ. The length of the CDR3 is 14 residues. With 4 bases removed from V and 8 bases from J, the gap between germline ends came to 16 bases. The study defined stable Graves' hyperthyroidism as no ophthalmopathy progression within 18 months. Patients were aged 18 to 65, had disease duration under 2 months, and had newly diagnosed hyperthyroidism. The sequence was collected from a man aged 45-60 years with Graves' hyperthyroidism. The sample taken for sequencing was blood. V is TRBV5-1 and J is TRBJ2-1; D possibly corresponds to TRBD2 (5 bases). In DNA form, the CDR3 reads TGCGCCAGCAGCGCAGAGATGAGGGAGCATGAGCAGTTCTTC. It yields the protein CASSAEMREHEQFF.